A selection of T cell receptor beta chains follows, all from one sample in a study of blood T cells in healthy people across ages. Via MiXCR, TCRdb re-called the 5' RACE reads, giving one row per CDR3 protein. The table has roughly 1 million distinct CDR3 sequences, almost 25% seen once. These data were also filed under a second study, of T cells of mothers and their children.

Material for sequencing was blood. These receptors all come from a girl under 10 years old in good health. CDR3s include the opening cysteine and the closing phenylalanine or tryptophan. The D gene is left open where the match is weak. Where a row states a size, it is once, few, many or the class of an expanded clone; other rows omit it.

d_gene: .
j_gene: TRBJ2-2
abundance: once
v_gene: TRBV9
len: 15
CDR3nt: TGTGCCAGCAGCCCACACTGGCCTGGCACCGGGGAGCTGTTTTTT
CDR3aa: CASSPHWPGTGELFF

d_gene: .
j_gene: TRBJ2-5
abundance: few
v_gene: TRBV9
len: 15
CDR3nt: TGTGCCAGCAGCGTAGGTGGCAGGATAGGAGAGACCCAGTACTTC
CDR3aa: CASSVGGRIGETQYF

d_gene: .
j_gene: TRBJ1-1
abundance: .
v_gene: TRBV10-3
len: 13
CDR3nt: TGTGCCATCGGCACTCACATGAACACTGAAGCTTTCTTT
CDR3aa: CAIGTHMNTEAFF

d_gene: .
j_gene: TRBJ2-5
abundance: few
v_gene: TRBV2
len: 12
CDR3nt: TGTGCCAGCAAGAACTTAGGAGAGGCCCAGTACTTC
CDR3aa: CASKNLGEAQYF

d_gene: TRBD2
j_gene: TRBJ2-7
abundance: few
v_gene: TRBV6-1
len: 15
CDR3nt: TGTGCCAGCAGTCCACCGGGACTAGCGGAGTACGAGCAGTACTTC
CDR3aa: CASSPPGLAEYEQYF

d_gene: .
j_gene: TRBJ2-1
abundance: .
v_gene: TRBV29-1
len: 11
CDR3nt: TGCAGCGCATGGAAGGGGAATGAGCAGTTCTTC
CDR3aa: CSAWKGNEQFF

d_gene: TRBD1
j_gene: TRBJ2-7
abundance: .
v_gene: TRBV30
len: 13
CDR3nt: TGTGCCTGGAGTGTCGGGACAGGGACCGAGCAGTACTTC
CDR3aa: CAWSVGTGTEQYF

d_gene: .
j_gene: TRBJ2-1
abundance: few
v_gene: TRBV5-4
len: 15
CDR3nt: TGTGCCACCCGCGGCGGTATCAACTCCTACAATGAGCAGTTCTTC
CDR3aa: CATRGGINSYNEQFF

d_gene: .
j_gene: TRBJ2-1
abundance: .
v_gene: TRBV7-3
len: 11
CDR3nt: TGTGCCAGCAGTATGGGGGGCGAGCAGTTCTTC
CDR3aa: CASSMGGEQFF

d_gene: .
j_gene: TRBJ1-2
abundance: many
v_gene: TRBV12-3/TRBV12-4
len: 13
CDR3nt: TGTGCCAGCAGTTTTCAGGGATACTATGGCTACACCTTC
CDR3aa: CASSFQGYYGYTF

d_gene: .
j_gene: TRBJ1-2
abundance: .
v_gene: TRBV7-9
len: 12
CDR3nt: TGTGCCAGCAGCTTTCAGCTTGGAGGTAACACCTTC
CDR3aa: CASSFQLGGNTF

d_gene: .
j_gene: TRBJ2-5
abundance: few
v_gene: TRBV29-1
len: 13
CDR3nt: TGCAGCGTTGAGAAGACTCCCAGGGAGACCCAGTACTTC
CDR3aa: CSVEKTPRETQYF

d_gene: .
j_gene: TRBJ1-5
abundance: few
v_gene: TRBV20-1
len: 14
CDR3nt: TGCAGTGCTAAGAAGGGGGGAAGCAATCAGCCCCAGCATTTT
CDR3aa: CSAKKGGSNQPQHF

d_gene: .
j_gene: TRBJ1-5
abundance: .
v_gene: TRBV3-1
len: 13
CDR3nt: TGTGCCAGCAGCCAAGATAGAAGGGGGCCCCAGCATTTT
CDR3aa: CASSQDRRGPQHF

d_gene: .
j_gene: TRBJ1-2
abundance: .
v_gene: TRBV10-3
len: 16
CDR3nt: TGTGCCATCAGTGAGCCAGGGCCCGCCAGGGTCTATGGCTACACCTTC
CDR3aa: CAISEPGPARVYGYTF

d_gene: .
j_gene: TRBJ2-1
abundance: few
v_gene: TRBV14
len: 16
CDR3nt: TGTGCCAGCAGCCAAGAGGAAACGGGACCTTACAATGAGCAGTTCTTC
CDR3aa: CASSQEETGPYNEQFF

d_gene: TRBD1
j_gene: TRBJ2-7
abundance: .
v_gene: TRBV20-1
len: 13
CDR3nt: TGCAGTGCGTCCGGGACAGCAGGAAACGAGCAGTACTTC
CDR3aa: CSASGTAGNEQYF

d_gene: .
j_gene: TRBJ2-6
abundance: few
v_gene: TRBV29-1
len: 18
CDR3nt: TGCAGCGTTGAAGAGTTTAGTGGAGGCTTGGAGGGGGCCAACGTCCTGACTTTC
CDR3aa: CSVEEFSGGLEGANVLTF

d_gene: .
j_gene: TRBJ2-1
abundance: .
v_gene: TRBV21-1
len: 19
CDR3nt: TGTGCCAGCAGCGACCGAGGGGGACTAGCGGGCCCCCCCTACAATGAGCAGTTCTTC
CDR3aa: CASSDRGGLAGPPYNEQFF

d_gene: .
j_gene: TRBJ2-2
abundance: .
v_gene: TRBV5-1
len: 16
CDR3nt: TGCGCCAGCAGCTTGGTGTCAGGAATAGGCACCGGGGAGCTGTTTTTT
CDR3aa: CASSLVSGIGTGELFF

d_gene: .
j_gene: TRBJ2-2
abundance: few
v_gene: TRBV29-1
len: 15
CDR3nt: TGCAGCGTTGATTCGCTGGCAGGTCGGGGCGGGGAGCTGTTTTTT
CDR3aa: CSVDSLAGRGGELFF

d_gene: .
j_gene: TRBJ2-5
abundance: few
v_gene: TRBV7-9
len: 14
CDR3nt: TGTGCCAGCAGCTTGAGAGTAGCTAGGGAGACCCAGTACTTC
CDR3aa: CASSLRVARETQYF